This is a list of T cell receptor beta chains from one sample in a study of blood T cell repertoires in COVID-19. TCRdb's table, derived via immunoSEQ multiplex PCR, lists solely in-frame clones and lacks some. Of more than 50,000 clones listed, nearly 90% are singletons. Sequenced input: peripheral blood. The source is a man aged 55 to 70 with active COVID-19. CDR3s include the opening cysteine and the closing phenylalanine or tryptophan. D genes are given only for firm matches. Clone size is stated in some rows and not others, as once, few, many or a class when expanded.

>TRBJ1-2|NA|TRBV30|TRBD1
CAWSTQGYGYTF
TGTGCCTGGAGTACACAGGGGTATGGCTACACCTTC
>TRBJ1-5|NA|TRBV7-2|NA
CASRDSRNQPQHF
TGTGCCAGCCGGGACTCACGCAATCAGCCCCAGCATTTT
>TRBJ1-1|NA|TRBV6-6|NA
CASSHPGQKKGDTEAFF
TGTGCCAGCAGTCACCCCGGACAGAAGAAAGGGGACACTGAAGCTTTCTTT
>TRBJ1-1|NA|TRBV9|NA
CASSVGLSSEAFF
TGTGCCAGCAGCGTAGGACTATCCTCTGAAGCTTTCTTT
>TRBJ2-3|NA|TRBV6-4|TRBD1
CASSDRGLGTDTQYF
TGTGCCAGCAGTGACAGGGGGCTCGGCACAGATACGCAGTATTTT
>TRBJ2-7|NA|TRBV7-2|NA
CASSLAGVPYEQYF
TGTGCCAGCAGCTTAGCAGGGGTCCCCTACGAGCAGTACTTC
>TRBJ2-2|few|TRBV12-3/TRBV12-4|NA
CASSLENSGELFF
TGTGCCAGCAGTTTAGAAAATTCTGGGGAGCTGTTTTTT
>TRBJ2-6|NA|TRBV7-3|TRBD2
CASGERGSSGANVLTF
TGTGCCAGCGGCGAGCGGGGGAGTTCTGGGGCCAACGTCCTGACTTTC
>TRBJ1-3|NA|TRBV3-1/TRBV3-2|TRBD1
CASSQPPGQTTGNTIYF
TGTGCCAGCAGCCAACCGCCGGGACAGACTACTGGAAACACCATATATTTT
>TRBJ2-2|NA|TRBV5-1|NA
CASSLGGLITGELFF
TGCGCCAGCAGCTTAGGGGGTCTGATCACCGGGGAGCTGTTTTTT